Below are 10 T cell receptor beta chains sequenced from a single sample in a study of blood T cell repertoires in COVID-19. Using immunoSEQ multiplex PCR, the repertoire was profiled, and TCRdb retains in-frame clones only, with some absent. The data show around 120,000 clones, about four fifths seen once. Sequenced sample: peripheral blood. The receptor source for this set is a man between 40 and 49 years old with active or convalescent COVID-19.

The rearrangement links TRBV6-1 to TRBJ2-7; 8 bases are a match to TRBD2. Germline CDR1 reads MNHNS; CDR2 reads SASEGT. Trimming removed 1 base from V and 4 bases from J; junction bases left unmatched: 3. There are 14 residues in the CDR3. The CDR3 nucleotides are TGTGCCAGCAGTGAAGGGACTAGCAAGTACGAGCAGTACTTC. Translation gives CASSEGTSKYEQYF.

This clone appeared once. The chain has TRBV30 and TRBJ1-1, with D possibly being TRBD1 (5 bases). There are 14 residues in the CDR3. CDR1 is GTSNPN, CDR2 SVGIG, per germline (reference sequence). V was shortened by 2 bases and J by 5 bases, with 15 bases between the two germline ends. CDR3 DNA: TGTGCCTGGAGTCCCCAGGCAGGGAAGACTGAAGCTTTCTTT. It translates to CAWSPQAGKTEAFF.

V and J are TRBV27 and TRBJ1-1; D not resolved. The CDR3 is made up of 14 amino acids. Trimming shortened V by 6 bases and J by 0 bases, and 11 bases separated the two germline ends. CDR1 is MNHEY and CDR2 is SMNVEV in the germline V gene (reference sequence). CDR3 residues: CASRASWLNTEAFF. The CDR3 coding sequence is TGTGCCAGCAGGGCCTCTTGGCTGAACACTGAAGCTTTCTTT.

The V gene is TRBV5-1, the J gene TRBJ1-4; 7 bases fit TRBD1. CDR1 is SGHRS, CDR2 YFSETQ, per germline. V shed 0 bases and J 15 bases; nucleotides not matched to a gene: 11. The CDR3 is made up of 14 amino acids. The CDR3: CASSLDSSRQGVFF. Here the CDR3 DNA reads TGCGCCAGCAGCTTGGACTCCTCAAGACAGGGAGTGTTTTTT.

The CDR3 DNA follows: TGTGCCAGTAGTATAGTACTCCTGGGGCACAATCAGCCCCAGCATTTT. Protein sequence: CASSIVLLGHNQPQHF. The V gene is TRBV19, the J gene TRBJ1-5; perhaps TRBD1 as D (5 bases). This CDR3 region has 16 residues. The germline V and J ends were trimmed by 1 base and 3 bases, with 13 bases remaining between them. Germline loops: CDR1 LNHDA, CDR2 SQIVND (reference sequence).

The genes are TRBV19 and TRBJ2-7; a weak D match, TRBD2 (6 bases). Germline V CDR1 and CDR2: LNHDA, SQIVND (reference sequence). The CDR3 totals 14 residues. V lost 7 bases and J 0 bases, leaving 13 bases between the germline ends. This CDR3 reads CASKAGLSSYEQYF. CDR3 DNA: TGTGCCAGTAAGGCGGGGCTGAGCTCCTACGAGCAGTACTTC.

The chain employs TRBV7-2 and TRBJ1-5, with D perhaps TRBD1 (6 bases). Per germline, CDR1 SGHTA and CDR2 FQGNSA. V dropped 3 bases and J dropped 2 bases, with 14 bases sitting between them. There are 16 residues in the CDR3. CDR3 DNA: TGTGCCAGCAGCTTGACAGGCCAACCAGGCAATCAGCCCCAGCATTTT. The encoded protein is CASSLTGQPGNQPQHF.

This chain links TRBV30 with TRBJ2-2; 7 bases line up with TRBD2. The CDR3 consists of 14 residues. The germline V gene encodes CDR1 GTSNPN and CDR2 SVGIG (reference sequence). V shed 1 base, J shed 7 bases, and the junction held 6 bases outside the gene matches. CDR3 sequence reads: CAWSETSLGGELFF. The CDR3 DNA sequence: TGTGCCTGGAGTGAGACTAGCCTGGGCGGGGAGCTGTTTTTT.

The chain uses TRBV5-3 and TRBJ2-1; the D gene is possibly TRBD1 (5 bases). TRBV5-3 is placed among ORFs of uncertain function. CDR3 length: 15 amino acids. Deletions cut 3 bases from V and 4 bases from J, with 14 bases between. This chain's CDR3 is CARSYVRQGYNEQFF. The CDR3 DNA is TGTGCCAGAAGCTACGTCCGCCAGGGATACAATGAGCAGTTCTTC.

The chain joins TRBV27 to TRBJ2-5, with a weak D call TRBD1 (5 bases). From germline, CDR1 is MNHEY and CDR2 SMNVEV (reference sequence). This CDR3 has 16 amino acids. Trimming left V 2 bases short and J 5 bases short, with 18 bases between. The CDR3 region is CASSLQVWGQGETQYF. DNA of the CDR3: TGTGCCAGCAGTTTACAGGTCTGGGGTCAGGGTGAGACCCAGTACTTC.